These 8 T cell receptor beta chains originate from one sample sequenced in a study of OX40 agonist ivuxolimab in advanced cancers. Clones were read by immunoSEQ multiplex PCR, and TCRdb kept only the in-frame ones, dropping some. This sample has 40,000 to 50,000 clones, with around 88% found just once. Source: CD4+ or CD8+ T cells sorted from blood, taken in a trial of the OX40 agonist ivuxolimab. Source of these receptors: an adult with an advanced solid tumor such as melanoma, head and neck, liver or kidney cancer.

Here the CDR3 DNA reads TGTGCCAGCAGCTCCACCGGGGAGCTGTTTTTT. It is translated as CASSSTGELFF. The chain uses TRBV5-6 and TRBJ2-2, with D uncertain. Germline V gene data show CDR1 as SGHDT and CDR2 as YYEEEE. The V and J ends lost 3 bases and 4 bases respectively, with 1 base between them. The CDR3 contains 11 residues.

The rearrangement uses TRBV7-9 and TRBJ2-7; possibly TRBD2 for D (5 bases). Germline assignment: CDR1 SEHNR and CDR2 FQNEAQ (reference sequence). This CDR3 spans 13 amino acids. V lost 0 bases and J 4 bases, leaving 7 bases between the germline ends. The CDR3 sequence is CASSLAEGYEQYF. For the CDR3, the DNA is TGTGCCAGCAGCTTAGCAGAGGGTTACGAGCAGTACTTC.

This chain uses TRBV4-3 with TRBJ2-2; weak D call: TRBD1 (5 bases). The CDR3 runs 14 residues. Trimming cost V 4 bases and J 4 bases, with 10 bases left between them. Germline V gene data show CDR1 as LGHNA and CDR2 as YSLEER. The CDR3: CASSLGHLTGELFF. The DNA of the CDR3 is TGCGCCAGCAGCCTCGGACACCTCACCGGGGAGCTGTTTTTT.

The chain combines TRBV27 with TRBJ2-7, with TRBD2 as a possible D gene (5 bases). The CDR3 covers 13 residues. The germline V and J ends were trimmed by 3 bases and 7 bases, with 13 bases remaining between them. Germline-derived CDR1 and CDR2 are MNHEY and SMNVEV (reference sequence). CDR3: CASSFSLAREQYF. CDR3 sequence (DNA): TGTGCCAGCAGTTTTTCCTTAGCGAGGGAGCAGTACTTC.

The V call is TRBV7-9, the J call TRBJ2-2; 7 nucleotides align to TRBD2. The CDR3 covers 18 residues. Looked up from germline, CDR1 is SEHNR and CDR2 is FQNEAQ (reference sequence). The trim removed 4 bases at V and 3 bases at J, leaving 14 bases unmatched. CDR3 DNA: TGTGCCAGCAGCTCCTCAGTTTGGGGGGGATATCACACCGGGGAGCTGTTTTTT. Protein: CASSSSVWGGYHTGELFF.

The J gene is TRBJ2-3, the V gene TRBV6-1, with TRBD2 matching 7 bases. Germline V gives CDR1 MNHNS, CDR2 SASEGT. V lost 1 base and J lost 2; bases outside the gene matches: 6. This CDR3 is built from 16 residues. CDR3 sequence: CASSEDPAGPTDTQYF. In DNA form, the CDR3 reads TGTGCCAGCAGTGAAGACCCAGCGGGACCCACAGATACGCAGTATTTT.

This clone has just a few counts. This chain connects TRBV10-2 to TRBJ2-7; no clear D gene. Germline V CDR1 and CDR2: WSHSY, SAAADI. V shed 2 bases and J shed 2 bases, with 7 bases lying between them. CDR3 length: 13 residues. The DNA for the CDR3 is TGCGCCAGCAGTGAGCTAAATGCCTACGAGCAGTACTTC. Translated, it gives CASSELNAYEQYF.

This clone was seen a single time. The chain has TRBV2 and TRBJ1-5; D ambiguous. The CDR3 is made up of 14 amino acids. V was cut by 7 bases and J by 0 bases, with 10 bases left in between. The germline V gene has CDR1 SNHLY and CDR2 FYNNEI. DNA for the CDR3: TGTGCCAGCAAAAGGCAGACTAGCAATCAGCCCCAGCATTTT. This gives the protein CASKRQTSNQPQHF.